A selection of T cell receptor beta chains follows, all from one sample in a study of technical replicates of blood from several donors. Sequenced by immunoSEQ multiplex PCR; TCRdb stores in-frame clones only, minus some. The sample lists about 13,000 clones; roughly 83% were seen once. The sample comprised PBMCs. The receptor set was obtained from a human donor in good health. Both conserved end residues are part of each CDR3. The D gene is left open where the match is weak. Expanded clones get a size class; other rows say once, few or many, or leave the size out.

d_call: NA; j_call: TRBJ1-1; clone_size: NA; v_call: TRBV5-1; cdr3_aa: CASSLGQMNTEAFF; cdr3_nt: TGCGCCAGCAGCTTGGGACAGATGAACACTGAAGCTTTCTTT
d_call: TRBD1; j_call: TRBJ2-7; clone_size: few; v_call: TRBV27; cdr3_aa: CASSRSGTGEFESEDEQNF; cdr3_nt: TGTGCCAGCAGTCGCTCCGGGACAGGGGAATTCGAGTCGGAGGACGAGCAGAACTTC
d_call: TRBD2; j_call: TRBJ2-1; clone_size: NA; v_call: TRBV14; cdr3_aa: CASSLEPGTRNEQFF; cdr3_nt: TGTGCCAGCAGCCTCGAACCCGGGACTAGGAATGAGCAGTTCTTC
d_call: NA; j_call: TRBJ1-2; clone_size: NA; v_call: TRBV30; cdr3_aa: CACNGYTF; cdr3_nt: TGTGCCTGTAATGGCTACACCTTC
d_call: NA; j_call: TRBJ2-2; clone_size: NA; v_call: TRBV5-1; cdr3_aa: CASSLWGQGNTGELFF; cdr3_nt: TGCGCCAGCAGCTTGTGGGGGCAGGGAAACACCGGGGAGCTGTTTTTT
d_call: NA; j_call: TRBJ1-4; clone_size: NA; v_call: TRBV2; cdr3_aa: CASSDSSEKLFF; cdr3_nt: TGTGCCAGCAGTGACAGTAGCGAAAAACTGTTTTTT
d_call: TRBD1; j_call: TRBJ1-4; clone_size: NA; v_call: TRBV5-1; cdr3_aa: CASSLEVQGDEKLFF; cdr3_nt: TGCGCCAGCAGCTTGGAGGTCCAGGGGGATGAAAAACTGTTTTTT
d_call: NA; j_call: TRBJ1-5; clone_size: NA; v_call: TRBV2; cdr3_aa: CASSEGGGNQPQHF; cdr3_nt: TGTGCCAGCAGTGAAGGTGGGGGGAATCAGCCCCAGCATTTT
d_call: TRBD1; j_call: TRBJ1-5; clone_size: NA; v_call: TRBV6-6; cdr3_aa: CASSDRGLSNQPQHF; cdr3_nt: TGTGCCAGCAGTGACAGGGGGCTGAGCAATCAGCCCCAGCATTTT
d_call: NA; j_call: TRBJ2-1; clone_size: once; v_call: TRBV2; cdr3_aa: CASSEMLGDNEQFF; cdr3_nt: TGTGCCAGCAGTGAAATGCTAGGCGACAATGAGCAGTTCTTC
d_call: TRBD1; j_call: TRBJ2-7; clone_size: NA; v_call: TRBV2; cdr3_aa: CASSPDRGSSYEQYF; cdr3_nt: TGTGCCAGCAGCCCCGACAGGGGGAGTTCCTACGAGCAGTACTTC
d_call: TRBD2; j_call: TRBJ2-3; clone_size: NA; v_call: TRBV19; cdr3_aa: CATNSGRWTDTQYF; cdr3_nt: TGTGCCACCAATAGCGGGAGGTGGACAGATACGCAGTATTTT
d_call: TRBD2; j_call: TRBJ2-5; clone_size: NA; v_call: TRBV11-1; cdr3_aa: CASSLDRYGLADETQYF; cdr3_nt: TGTGCCAGCAGCTTAGACCGTTACGGACTAGCGGATGAGACCCAGTACTTC
d_call: TRBD1; j_call: TRBJ1-4; clone_size: NA; v_call: TRBV6-4; cdr3_aa: CASSDSTDRGGEKLFF; cdr3_nt: TGTGCCAGCAGTGACTCTACGGACAGGGGAGGGGAAAAACTGTTTTTT
d_call: NA; j_call: TRBJ2-1; clone_size: NA; v_call: TRBV5-6; cdr3_aa: CASSLGGGPEQFF; cdr3_nt: TGTGCCAGCAGCTTGGGGGGCGGCCCTGAGCAGTTCTTC
d_call: TRBD1; j_call: TRBJ2-1; clone_size: once; v_call: TRBV11-1; cdr3_aa: CASSLSAGQGWNEQFF; cdr3_nt: TGTGCCAGCAGCCTATCCGCGGGACAGGGTTGGAATGAGCAGTTCTTC
d_call: NA; j_call: TRBJ2-7; clone_size: NA; v_call: TRBV5-5; cdr3_aa: CASSAIADIAYEQYF; cdr3_nt: TGTGCCAGCAGCGCCATAGCGGATATAGCCTACGAGCAGTACTTC
d_call: NA; j_call: TRBJ1-3; clone_size: few; v_call: TRBV5-6; cdr3_aa: CASSLMGGSGNTIYF; cdr3_nt: TGTGCCAGCAGCCTCATGGGGGGCTCTGGAAACACCATATATTTT
d_call: NA; j_call: TRBJ2-2; clone_size: NA; v_call: TRBV11-2; cdr3_aa: CASKRAGTGELFF; cdr3_nt: TGTGCCAGCAAGAGGGCAGGAACCGGGGAGCTGTTTTTT
d_call: NA; j_call: TRBJ2-1; clone_size: NA; v_call: TRBV29-1; cdr3_aa: CSVDGGSNEQFF; cdr3_nt: TGCAGCGTTGATGGGGGGAGCAATGAGCAGTTCTTC
d_call: TRBD2; j_call: TRBJ2-2; clone_size: NA; v_call: TRBV5-4; cdr3_aa: CASSLGGGLAGTGELFF; cdr3_nt: TGTGCCAGCAGCTTGGGAGGGGGACTAGCGGGAACCGGGGAGCTGTTTTTT
d_call: TRBD1; j_call: TRBJ2-7; clone_size: few; v_call: TRBV6-5; cdr3_aa: CASSYSRQGGGKQYF; cdr3_nt: TGTGCCAGCAGTTACTCTCGACAGGGGGGAGGGAAGCAGTACTTC
d_call: NA; j_call: TRBJ1-3; clone_size: NA; v_call: TRBV6-6; cdr3_aa: CASSGGLGNTIYF; cdr3_nt: TGTGCCAGCAGTGGGGGGTTGGGAAACACCATATATTTT
d_call: NA; j_call: TRBJ2-1; clone_size: NA; v_call: TRBV7-8; cdr3_aa: CASSTGTLNEQFF; cdr3_nt: TGTGCCAGCAGCACCGGGACTCTCAATGAGCAGTTCTTC
d_call: TRBD1; j_call: TRBJ1-1; clone_size: few; v_call: TRBV11-2; cdr3_aa: CASDLQGVNTEAFF; cdr3_nt: TGTGCCAGCGACCTACAGGGGGTAAACACTGAAGCTTTCTTT
d_call: NA; j_call: TRBJ1-3; clone_size: NA; v_call: TRBV11-2; cdr3_aa: CASSSRSAGNTIYF; cdr3_nt: TGTGCCAGCAGCTCTCGGAGTGCGGGAAACACCATATATTTT
d_call: TRBD1; j_call: TRBJ1-2; clone_size: NA; v_call: TRBV29-1; cdr3_aa: CSVDVGTGLRYGYTF; cdr3_nt: TGCAGCGTTGATGTCGGGACAGGTCTCCGCTATGGCTACACCTTC
d_call: TRBD1; j_call: TRBJ1-1; clone_size: NA; v_call: TRBV5-1; cdr3_aa: CASGLPGQGVETEAFF; cdr3_nt: TGCGCCAGCGGTCTACCGGGACAGGGGGTAGAGACTGAAGCTTTCTTT
d_call: NA; j_call: TRBJ2-2; clone_size: NA; v_call: TRBV13; cdr3_aa: CASSQTGWGVHTGELFF; cdr3_nt: TGTGCCAGCAGCCAGACAGGTTGGGGCGTGCACACCGGGGAGCTGTTTTTT
d_call: TRBD2; j_call: TRBJ2-7; clone_size: once; v_call: TRBV2; cdr3_aa: CATSRPLAGGTYEQYF; cdr3_nt: TGTGCCACCTCCCGACCTCTAGCGGGAGGTACCTACGAGCAGTACTTC
d_call: NA; j_call: TRBJ2-7; clone_size: once; v_call: TRBV19; cdr3_aa: CASSRGSDSYEQYF; cdr3_nt: TGTGCCAGTAGTAGGGGCAGCGACTCCTACGAGCAGTACTTC
d_call: NA; j_call: TRBJ1-1; clone_size: few; v_call: TRBV29-1; cdr3_aa: CSVSWEMNTEAFF; cdr3_nt: TGCAGCGTCTCATGGGAGATGAACACTGAAGCTTTCTTT
d_call: NA; j_call: TRBJ2-4; clone_size: NA; v_call: TRBV5-1; cdr3_aa: CASSLPDTKNIQYF; cdr3_nt: TGCGCCAGCAGCCTCCCGGACACAAAAAACATTCAGTACTTC
d_call: NA; j_call: TRBJ2-7; clone_size: NA; v_call: TRBV2; cdr3_aa: CASSLNYEQYF; cdr3_nt: TGTGCCAGCAGCCTAAACTACGAGCAGTACTTC
d_call: TRBD1; j_call: TRBJ1-2; clone_size: once; v_call: TRBV7-2; cdr3_aa: CASSSGQADGYTF; cdr3_nt: TGTGCCAGCAGTTCCGGACAGGCAGATGGCTACACCTTC
d_call: NA; j_call: TRBJ1-1; clone_size: NA; v_call: TRBV7-9; cdr3_aa: CASSSRNTEAFF; cdr3_nt: TGTGCCAGCAGCTCCAGGAACACTGAAGCTTTCTTT
d_call: TRBD2; j_call: TRBJ2-1; clone_size: NA; v_call: TRBV27; cdr3_aa: CASTLSGLAGEEQFF; cdr3_nt: TGTGCCAGCACCCTATCGGGACTAGCGGGAGAGGAGCAGTTCTTC
d_call: TRBD1; j_call: TRBJ1-1; clone_size: few; v_call: TRBV30; cdr3_aa: CAWSESQGAGTEAFF; cdr3_nt: TGTGCCTGGAGTGAATCACAGGGGGCTGGAACTGAAGCTTTCTTT
d_call: NA; j_call: TRBJ1-5; clone_size: NA; v_call: TRBV6-4; cdr3_aa: CASSGYRASNQPQHF; cdr3_nt: TGTGCCAGCAGTGGCTACAGGGCGAGCAATCAGCCCCAGCATTTT
d_call: NA; j_call: TRBJ1-1; clone_size: few; v_call: TRBV19; cdr3_aa: CASSHGQNTEAFF; cdr3_nt: TGTGCCAGTAGCCACGGACAGAACACTGAAGCTTTCTTT
d_call: NA; j_call: TRBJ2-1; clone_size: NA; v_call: TRBV19; cdr3_aa: CASSAPRGAGLGNEQFF; cdr3_nt: TGTGCCAGTAGTGCCCCCCGTGGAGCAGGGCTAGGCAATGAGCAGTTCTTC
d_call: TRBD2; j_call: TRBJ2-1; clone_size: NA; v_call: TRBV7-9; cdr3_aa: CASRLGLAGNNEQFF; cdr3_nt: TGTGCCAGCAGGTTGGGACTAGCGGGGAACAATGAGCAGTTCTTC
d_call: TRBD1; j_call: TRBJ2-5; clone_size: NA; v_call: TRBV9; cdr3_aa: CASSVDEGARPQYF; cdr3_nt: TGTGCCAGCAGCGTAGACGAGGGGGCGCGACCCCAGTACTTC
d_call: NA; j_call: TRBJ1-1; clone_size: NA; v_call: TRBV6-5; cdr3_aa: CASSYLAHTEAFF; cdr3_nt: TGTGCCAGCAGTTACTTGGCCCACACTGAAGCTTTCTTT
d_call: NA; j_call: TRBJ2-5; clone_size: NA; v_call: TRBV7-8; cdr3_aa: CASSTQSGSLQETQYF; cdr3_nt: TGTGCCAGCAGCACCCAGTCGGGGTCCCTCCAAGAGACCCAGTACTTC
d_call: TRBD1; j_call: TRBJ2-5; clone_size: NA; v_call: TRBV28; cdr3_aa: CASTLGTGGRQETQYF; cdr3_nt: TGTGCCAGCACATTGGGGACAGGGGGCAGGCAAGAGACCCAGTACTTC
d_call: NA; j_call: TRBJ2-6; clone_size: NA; v_call: TRBV6-1; cdr3_aa: CASSEHNSGANVLTF; cdr3_nt: TGTGCCAGCAGTGAACACAACTCTGGGGCCAACGTCCTGACTTTC
d_call: TRBD2; j_call: TRBJ2-7; clone_size: NA; v_call: TRBV6-4; cdr3_aa: CASSDYPAVPGLAGGASYEQYF; cdr3_nt: TGTGCCAGCAGTGACTACCCTGCGGTGCCGGGACTAGCGGGAGGCGCCTCCTACGAGCAGTACTTC
d_call: TRBD2; j_call: TRBJ2-2; clone_size: NA; v_call: TRBV5-8; cdr3_aa: CASSFLPGPSGVTGELFF; cdr3_nt: TGTGCCAGCAGCTTCCTACCGGGACCTAGCGGAGTCACCGGGGAGCTGTTTTTT
d_call: TRBD1; j_call: TRBJ1-2; clone_size: NA; v_call: TRBV7-9; cdr3_aa: CASSLAGQGDGYTF; cdr3_nt: TGTGCCAGCAGCTTAGCGGGACAGGGGGATGGCTACACCTTC
d_call: TRBD1; j_call: TRBJ2-7; clone_size: NA; v_call: TRBV7-2; cdr3_aa: CASSPRSRGQQAYEQYF; cdr3_nt: TGTGCCAGCAGCCCAAGAAGCAGGGGACAGCAAGCCTACGAGCAGTACTTC
d_call: TRBD1; j_call: TRBJ2-7; clone_size: NA; v_call: TRBV29-1; cdr3_aa: CSVIPARDRAYEQYF; cdr3_nt: TGCAGCGTTATCCCTGCCCGGGACAGGGCCTACGAGCAGTACTTC